These 7 T cell receptor beta chains share one sample of origin, sequenced in a study of early T cells in non-severe SARS-CoV-2 infection. MiXCR was run by TCRdb on the 5' RACE reads, yielding one entry per CDR3 protein. The sample yields about 63,000 distinct CDR3 sequences, under 15% seen once. The specimen was whole blood. These receptors originate from an adult who was a healthcare worker with PCR-confirmed SARS-CoV-2 infection or an uninfected control (not recorded which).

This clonotype was detected ten times or more. The V call is TRBV7-3, the J call TRBJ1-1, with TRBD1 as a possible D gene (6 bases). The CDR3 is 16 amino acids. Germline V gives CDR1 SGHTA, CDR2 FQGTGA. Trimming took 4 bases from V and 3 from J, leaving 18 bases between them. CDR3 amino acids: CASSSLGGGADTEAFF. DNA of the CDR3: TGTGCCAGCAGCTCCCTTGGGGGGGGCGCGGACACTGAAGCTTTCTTT.

This CDR3 reads CASSGQGQTGELFF. As DNA, the CDR3 is TGCGCCAGCAGCGGACAGGGTCAAACCGGGGAGCTGTTTTTT. The chain couples TRBV5-1 to TRBJ2-2, with 8 bases fitting TRBD1. This CDR3 spans 14 amino acids. J lost 5 bases, V lost 4 bases, and 4 bases had no gene match. The V gene's germline CDR1 is SGHRS and CDR2 YFSETQ.

This clonotype turned up a few times. The chain links TRBV11-2 to TRBJ2-7; TRBD1 or TRBD2 may be the D gene (5 bases each). This CDR3 is 14 amino acids long. Trimming took 3 bases from V and 0 from J, leaving 9 bases between them. Germline assignment: CDR1 SGHAT and CDR2 FQNNGV. The CDR3 sequence: CASSFGDASYEQYF. CDR3 bases: TGTGCCAGCAGCTTCGGGGACGCCTCCTACGAGCAGTACTTC.

This clonotype was recorded at least ten times. This chain connects TRBV14 to TRBJ1-2; 9 nucleotides line up with TRBD1. Trimming cost V 1 base and J 7 bases; bases outside gene matches: 7. Germline V lookup: CDR1 SGHDN, CDR2 FVKESK. The CDR3 totals 15 residues. The CDR3 DNA follows: TGTGCCAGCAGCCAAGGGGCACAGGGGGCCTTTGGCTACACCTTC. This translates into CASSQGAQGAFGYTF.

CDR3 in amino acids: CASSLASRGTDTQYF. The CDR3 DNA reads TGTGCCAGCAGCTTAGCGTCGAGGGGTACAGATACGCAGTATTTT. The rearrangement links TRBV7-8 to TRBJ2-3; D may correspond to TRBD1 or TRBD2 (5 bases each). Germline values: CDR1 SGHVS, CDR2 FQNEAQ. The CDR3 is made up of 15 amino acids. The V and J ends lost 0 bases and 3 bases respectively, with 10 bases between them. Together with reference TRBV7-8 and TRBJ2-3, the CDR3 gives the full variable domain: GAGVSQSPRYKVAKRGQDVALRCDPISGHVSLFWYQQALGQGPEFLTYFQNEAQLDKSGLPSDRFFAERPEGSVSTLKIQRTQQEDSAVYLCASSLASRGTDTQYFGPGTRLTVL.

V and J are TRBV7-9 and TRBJ2-1; 7 bases are a match to TRBD1. CDR3 size: 15 residues. Germline V CDR1 and CDR2: SEHNR, FQNEAQ (reference sequence). Germline trimming cut 5 bases from V and 2 bases from J; bases unmatched to any gene: 6. CDR3 DNA: TGTGCCAGCAGCCCTAAAGGGGGCCCCTACAATGAGCAGTTCTTC. Protein product: CASSPKGGPYNEQFF.

In this sample, this clonotype turned up many times. The junction does not match germline at one end; this may be a read error. This chain joins TRBV11-2 and TRBJ2-5; 12 bases map to TRBD2. Germline-derived CDR1 and CDR2 are SGHAT and FQNNGV. This CDR3 has 15 residues. The DNA for the CDR3 is TGTGCCAGCAGCTTCACCGGACTAGCGGGGAGCCCTTTGGACTTC. It codes for CASSFTGLAGSPLDF.